Each of the 5 T cell receptor beta chains below was sequenced from the same sample in a study of T and B cells in COVID-19 patients. BIOMED2 TRB-A/B primer pools were used in multiplex TRB PCR. Via MiXCR, TCRdb re-called the multiplex PCR reads, giving one row per CDR3 protein. The sample includes roughly 6,000 distinct CDR3 sequences, about 30% of them seen just once. Each TRB amplification used roughly 250-550 ng of genomic DNA from blood. Input material: blood. The receptors were gathered from a human donor with active COVID-19.

V and J are TRBV20-1 and TRBJ2-1; D is perhaps TRBD2 (6 bases). Germline loops: CDR1 DFQATT, CDR2 SNEGSKA (reference sequence). V shed 0 bases and J shed 5 bases, with 11 bases lying between them. The CDR3 is 14 residues long. The chain's CDR3 is CSARDVAGHNEQFF. DNA of the CDR3: TGCAGTGCTAGAGATGTCGCGGGACACAATGAGCAGTTCTTC.

This clonotype was counted only a few times. In nucleotides, the CDR3 is TGTGCCAGCAGTTACTCGCCCGGGACAGGGCGGTATGGCTACACCTTC. This encodes CASSYSPGTGRYGYTF. The J gene is TRBJ1-2, the V gene TRBV6-5; 9 bases align to TRBD1. The CDR3 is 16 amino acids. After removal of 0 bases from V and 5 bases from J, the junction contained 7 bases not matched to a gene. Germline-derived CDR1 and CDR2 are MNHEY and SVGAGI.

V usage is TRBV20-1 and J usage is TRBJ2-2; D is ambiguous. The CDR3 consists of 14 residues. The V gene's germline CDR1 is DFQATT and CDR2 SNEGSKA (reference sequence). The V gene lost 6 bases and the J gene lost 1 base, with 12 bases spanning the gap. Here the CDR3 DNA reads TGCAGTGCCACGGCAGCGATGAACACCGGGGAGCTGTTTTTT. Residues: CSATAAMNTGELFF.

The chain recombines TRBV12-3 or TRBV12-4 with TRBJ1-4, with D perhaps TRBD1 (5 bases). The ends were cut back, 9 bases at V and 2 bases at J, with 19 bases in the middle. The CDR3 consists of 16 residues. The CDR3 protein is CASRKGRLATNEKLFF. As DNA, the CDR3 is TGTGCCAGTCGAAAGGGGCGATTAGCGACTAATGAAAAACTGTTTTTT.

This sequence joins TRBV6-5 and TRBJ1-3; D possibly corresponds to TRBD1 (5 bases). V lost 5 bases and J lost 3, with 11 bases in between. CDR1 is MNHEY, CDR2 SVGAGI, per germline. The CDR3 spans 14 residues. CDR3 nucleotide sequence: TGTGCCAGCAGTCCGGACACCGGTGGAAACACCATATATTTT. Translation: CASSPDTGGNTIYF.